This T cell receptor (beta chain) was obtained from a study of T cells in Graves' hyperthyroidism and ophthalmopathy. The study's findings and limits: Using 13 V-J features, a model discriminated ophthalmopathy from stable hyperthyroidism.

Amplification of TCR beta CDR3 regions was performed using RNA transcripts as template. First-round RT-PCR targeting the TCR CDR3 was performed with the HTBI primer set. TCRdb called the multiplex PCR reads again in MiXCR, with one record for every CDR3 protein. The profile shows about 480,000 distinct CDR3 sequences, approximately 15% of them singletons. Across 18 months, stable Graves' hyperthyroidism was marked by no progression to ophthalmopathy. Points on this clonotype: The antigen is not known.

Source material: blood. This sequence was found in a woman between 18 and 29 years old with Graves' hyperthyroidism.

The CDR3, as DNA: TGTGCCAGCAGCTCGACAGGGACGAGAGAAAAACTGTTTTTT. This codes for CASSSTGTREKLFF. This chain uses TRBV12-3 or TRBV12-4 with TRBJ1-4; 7 nucleotides match TRBD1. The CDR3 extends over 14 amino acids. The V segment lost 6 bases and the J segment 8 bases; nucleotides outside the gene matches: 9.